Following are 7 T cell receptor beta chains from one sample sequenced in a study of T cell responses to AZD1222 COVID-19 vaccine. Assay: immunoSEQ multiplex PCR; the TCRdb copy retains only in-frame clones and omits some. Of about 89,000 clones listed, 90% to 95% were seen once; the top ten hold around a tenth. Sequencing used peripheral blood, obtained 28 days after the second AZD1222 dose. These receptors were obtained from an adult who received the AZD1222 COVID-19 vaccine.

The chain uses TRBV7-3 and TRBJ2-3; D is uncertain. Per germline, CDR1 SGHTA and CDR2 FQGTGA. This CDR3 comprises 14 residues. The ends were cut back, 4 bases at V and 5 bases at J, with 13 bases in the middle. CDR3 region: CASSSLAARDTQYF. The CDR3, as DNA: TGTGCCAGCAGCTCCCTCGCGGCGCGAGATACGCAGTATTTT.

This chain joins TRBV7-9 and TRBJ1-1; D unresolved. Trimming pared 4 bases from V and 1 base from J, leaving 7 bases between. Germline CDR1 SEHNR, CDR2 FQNEAQ (reference sequence). CDR3 size: 13 residues. CDR3 region: CASSWEENTEAFF. CDR3 DNA: TGTGCCAGCAGCTGGGAGGAGAACACTGAAGCTTTCTTT.

This chain links TRBV27 with TRBJ1-5, with D tentatively TRBD1 (6 bases). The V gene lost 2 bases and the J gene lost 4 bases, with 12 bases spanning the gap. Germline V lookup: CDR1 MNHEY, CDR2 SMNVEV (reference sequence). CDR3 length equals 15 residues. In nucleotides, the CDR3 is TGTGCCAGCAGTTTAGCCCCAGGGGAAAATCAGCCCCAGCATTTT. Amino acid sequence: CASSLAPGENQPQHF.

J is TRBJ2-1 and V is TRBV5-1, with 8 bases identical to TRBD2. The CDR3 consists of 15 residues. Germline V lookup: CDR1 SGHRS, CDR2 YFSETQ. Germline trimming cut 6 bases from V and 10 bases from J; bases unmatched to any gene: 15. The CDR3 DNA reads as TGCGCCAGCATGGCTAGTGGCGGGAGGACCCAGGAGCAGTTCTTC. Its translation: CASMASGGRTQEQFF.

CDR3 region: CASSQVLAGVQTGELFF. DNA for the CDR3: TGTGCCAGCAGCCAAGTTCTAGCGGGAGTACAGACCGGGGAGCTGTTTTTT. The chain recombines TRBV14 with TRBJ2-2; the match to TRBD2 covers 10 bases. Trimming took 1 base from V and 5 from J; bases not matched to a gene: 7. The CDR3 has 17 amino acids. CDR1 and CDR2 (germline): SGHDN, FVKESK.

This sequence joins TRBV19 and TRBJ1-2, with D possibly TRBD1 on 6 matching bases. Germline lookup yields CDR1 LNHDA and CDR2 SQIVND (reference sequence). Trimming took 3 bases from V and 6 from J, leaving 23 bases between them. This CDR3 contains 17 residues. CDR3 amino acids: CASSIRGDNTFFDGYTF. The CDR3 nucleotides read TGTGCCAGTAGTATTCGGGGGGACAACACCTTTTTCGATGGCTACACCTTC.

This chain uses TRBV28 with TRBJ1-2; D uncertain. This CDR3 contains 16 residues. V gave up 6 bases and J gave up 3 bases, with 20 bases separating them. Germline assignment: CDR1 MDHEN and CDR2 SYDVKM. The CDR3 loop reads CASSYISWGEYYGYTF. DNA for the CDR3: TGTGCCAGCAGCTATATCTCCTGGGGAGAATACTATGGCTACACCTTC.